Presented here are 2 T cell receptor beta chains from one specimen sequenced in a study of cytomegalovirus exposure and HLA in healthy donors. The primer mix had 60 Vbeta and 13 Jbeta primers. Using immunoSEQ multiplex PCR, the repertoire was profiled, and TCRdb retains in-frame clones only, with some absent. The sample shows roughly 260,000 clones, roughly 86% of them seen only once. The specimen sequenced was PBMCs. The receptors stem from a woman in her 40s in good health and CMV-seropositive.

The rearrangement joins TRBV4-2 to TRBJ2-5; 9 bases line up with TRBD2. This CDR3 has 17 residues. V shed 0 bases and J 2 bases; nucleotides not matched to a gene: 7. Germline CDR1 LGHNA, CDR2 YNFKEQ. The CDR3 protein is CASSQEAGGWGQETQYF. The CDR3 DNA reads as TGTGCCAGCAGCCAAGAAGCGGGAGGATGGGGTCAAGAGACCCAGTACTTC.

The table lists this clone with a few counts. The V and J genes are TRBV7-6 and TRBJ2-2, with 10 bases that match TRBD1. This CDR3 region has 16 residues. The germline CDR1 and CDR2 sequences are SGHVS and FNYEAQ. Trimming took 5 bases from V and 4 from J; bases not matched to a gene: 7. CDR3 nucleotides: TGTGCCAGCAGCAAGACAGGGGGCGCGAGCACCGGGGAGCTGTTTTTT. Its protein product is CASSKTGGASTGELFF. Complete variable domain (other parts from reference TRBV7-6 and TRBJ2-2): GAGVSQSPRYKVTKRGQDVALRCDPISGHVSLYWYRQALGQGPEFLTYFNYEAQQDKSGLPNDRFSAERPEGSISTLTIQRTEQRDSAMYRCASSKTGGASTGELFFGEGSRLTVL.